The T cell receptor (beta chain) under discussion was sequenced for a study of cytomegalovirus exposure and HLA in healthy donors. Findings and caveats of the study: According to an earlier analysis, most TCR beta V segments yielded productive rearrangements about 90% or about 30% of the time.

The PCR ran on 60 Vbeta and 13 Jbeta primers. Here immunoSEQ multiplex PCR was the method, and the copy in TCRdb shows in-frame clones only, minus some. The profile shows about 130,000 clones, around 77% of them singletons. Whereas donors were nominally healthy upon sampling, unrecorded immune exposures were probable. Of note for this clone: Its specificity is not known.

CDR3 length equals 14 residues. The J segment lost 7 bases and the V segment lost 2 bases, leaving 5 bases of the junction unmatched. Germline lookup yields CDR1 SGHDT and CDR2 YYEEEE. The chain links TRBV5-6 to TRBJ2-7; 11 nucleotides align to TRBD1. The receptor's source is a man aged 25 to 45 in good health and CMV-seronegative. The sequenced material came from PBMCs. The CDR3 is CASSFGTGGDEQYF. The CDR3 DNA is TGTGCCAGCAGCTTCGGGACAGGGGGGGATGAGCAGTACTTC.